Listed here is a single TCR beta chain. These data are taken from a study of T cell responses to AZD1222 COVID-19 vaccine. V lost 3 bases to trimming and J lost 3 bases, with 12 bases between them. This CDR3 has 15 residues. Germline assignment: CDR1 ENHRY and CDR2 SYGVKD. Here immunoSEQ multiplex PCR was the method, and the copy in TCRdb shows in-frame clones only, minus some. The sample contains more than 95,000 clones, about 89% of which appear only once. The sample here was peripheral blood, taken on day 0 of AZD1222 vaccination. The source is an adult in good health. The chain uses TRBV10-3 and TRBJ1-5; tentatively, D is TRBD1 (6 bases). DNA of the CDR3: TGTGCCATCAGTGAAAGGGGGACTACCAATCAGCCCCAGCATTTT. Protein product: CAISERGTTNQPQHF.